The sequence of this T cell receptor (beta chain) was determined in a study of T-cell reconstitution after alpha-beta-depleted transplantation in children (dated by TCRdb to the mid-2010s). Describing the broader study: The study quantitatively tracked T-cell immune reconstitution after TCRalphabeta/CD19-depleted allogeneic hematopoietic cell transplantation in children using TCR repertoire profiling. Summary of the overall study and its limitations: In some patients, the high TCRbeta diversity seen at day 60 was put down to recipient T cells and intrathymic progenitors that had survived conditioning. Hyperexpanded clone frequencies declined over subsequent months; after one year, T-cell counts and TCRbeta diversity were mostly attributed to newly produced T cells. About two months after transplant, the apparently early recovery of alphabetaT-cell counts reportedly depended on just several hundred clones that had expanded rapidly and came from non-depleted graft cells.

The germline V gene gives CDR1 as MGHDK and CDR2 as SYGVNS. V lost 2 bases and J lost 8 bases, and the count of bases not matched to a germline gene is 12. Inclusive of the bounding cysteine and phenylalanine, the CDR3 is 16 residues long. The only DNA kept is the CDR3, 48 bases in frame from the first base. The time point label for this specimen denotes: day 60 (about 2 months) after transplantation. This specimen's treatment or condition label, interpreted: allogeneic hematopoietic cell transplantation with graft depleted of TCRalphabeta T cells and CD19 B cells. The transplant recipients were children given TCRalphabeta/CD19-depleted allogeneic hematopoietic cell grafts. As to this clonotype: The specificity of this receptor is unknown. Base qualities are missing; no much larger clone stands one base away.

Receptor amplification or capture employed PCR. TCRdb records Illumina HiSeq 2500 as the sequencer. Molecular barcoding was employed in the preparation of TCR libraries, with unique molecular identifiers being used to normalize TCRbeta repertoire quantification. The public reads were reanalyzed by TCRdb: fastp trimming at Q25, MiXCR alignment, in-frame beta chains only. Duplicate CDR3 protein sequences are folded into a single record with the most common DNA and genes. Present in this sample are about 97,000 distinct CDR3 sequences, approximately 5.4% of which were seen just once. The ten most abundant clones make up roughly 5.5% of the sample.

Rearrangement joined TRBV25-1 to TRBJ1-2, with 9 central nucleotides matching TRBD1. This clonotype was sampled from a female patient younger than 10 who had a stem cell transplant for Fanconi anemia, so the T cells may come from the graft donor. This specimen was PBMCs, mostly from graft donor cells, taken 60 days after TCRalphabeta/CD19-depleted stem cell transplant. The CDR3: CASSEALTGGGKGYTF. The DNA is TGTGCCAGCAGTGAAGCCCTGACAGGGGGAGGAAAGGGCTACACCTTC.